What follows is one T cell receptor beta chain and its context. Antigen: not known. The naive CD8 subset, CD45RO-negative cells positively selected for CCR7, excluded terminally differentiated effector memory CD45RA+ cells. Sequenced by immunoSEQ multiplex PCR; TCRdb stores in-frame clones only, minus some. This sample has about 2,100,000 clones; around 93% occur once, and the top ten carry about 1.5%. The ends were cut back, 6 bases at V and 10 bases at J, with 22 bases in the middle. Germline V gene data show CDR1 as MDHEN and CDR2 as SYDVKM. There are 15 residues in the CDR3. This sample stems from a study of shared clonotypes between healthy human individuals. Study-wide findings and caveats: Specimens sampled were limited to blood, with tissue repertoires likely differing.

The clonotype was recovered from a man younger than 35 in good health. Some clones in this sample may be carry-over from other donors' samples. The specimen sequenced was naive CD8+ T cells from PBMCs. V usage is TRBV28 and J usage is TRBJ2-1; D not resolved. CDR3 in DNA: TGTGCCAGCAGCATCGACGGCTCTCTCCGTTGGGAGCAGTTCTTC. This codes for CASSIDGSLRWEQFF.